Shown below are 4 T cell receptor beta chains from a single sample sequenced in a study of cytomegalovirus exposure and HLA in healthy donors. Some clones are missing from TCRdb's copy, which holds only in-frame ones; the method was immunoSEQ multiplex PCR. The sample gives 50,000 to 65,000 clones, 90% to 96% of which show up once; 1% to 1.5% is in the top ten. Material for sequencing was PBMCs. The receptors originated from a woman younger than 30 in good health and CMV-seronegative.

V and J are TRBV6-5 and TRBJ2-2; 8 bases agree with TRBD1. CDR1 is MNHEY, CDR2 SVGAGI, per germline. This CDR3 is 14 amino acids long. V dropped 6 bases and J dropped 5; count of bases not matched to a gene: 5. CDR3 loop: CASRPHRGTGELFF. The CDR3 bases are TGTGCCAGCAGACCCCACAGGGGGACCGGGGAGCTGTTTTTT.

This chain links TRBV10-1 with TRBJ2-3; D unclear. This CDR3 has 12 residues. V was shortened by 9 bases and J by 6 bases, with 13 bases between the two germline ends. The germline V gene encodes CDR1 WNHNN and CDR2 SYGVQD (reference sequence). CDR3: CARPNSWDTQYF. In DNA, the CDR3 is TGCGCCAGACCTAATAGTTGGGATACGCAGTATTTT.

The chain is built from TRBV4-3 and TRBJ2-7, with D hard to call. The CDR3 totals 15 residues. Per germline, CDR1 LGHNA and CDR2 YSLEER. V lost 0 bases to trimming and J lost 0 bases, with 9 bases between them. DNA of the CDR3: TGCGCCAGCAGCCAAGATTACACCAGCTCCTACGAGCAGTACTTC. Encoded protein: CASSQDYTSSYEQYF.

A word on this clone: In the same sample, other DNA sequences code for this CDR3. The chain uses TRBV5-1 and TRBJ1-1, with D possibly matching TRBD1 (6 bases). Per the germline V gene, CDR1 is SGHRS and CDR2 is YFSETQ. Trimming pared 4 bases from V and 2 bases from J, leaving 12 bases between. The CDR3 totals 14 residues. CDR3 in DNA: TGCGCCAGCAGCCCAGGACAGCCTAACACTGAAGCTTTCTTT. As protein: CASSPGQPNTEAFF.